This TCR beta chain originates from a study of cytomegalovirus exposure and HLA in healthy donors. Germline loops: CDR1 WNHNN, CDR2 SYGVQD (reference sequence). V dropped 6 bases and J dropped 1 base, with 18 bases sitting between them. CDR3 length equals 16 residues. The primer mix had 60 Vbeta and 13 Jbeta primers. Sequencing was performed with immunoSEQ multiplex PCR; in TCRdb, only in-frame clones are kept and a portion is missing. The table records about 170,000 clones, 65% to 85% of them present only once. The sample taken for sequencing was PBMCs. This receptor was identified in a woman between 18 and 29 years old in good health and CMV-seronegative. The chain joins TRBV10-1 to TRBJ2-5; D is possibly TRBD1 (5 bases). The CDR3: CASSIRRGRAQETQYF. DNA for the CDR3: TGCGCCAGCAGCATCAGAAGGGGCAGGGCCCAAGAGACCCAGTACTTC.